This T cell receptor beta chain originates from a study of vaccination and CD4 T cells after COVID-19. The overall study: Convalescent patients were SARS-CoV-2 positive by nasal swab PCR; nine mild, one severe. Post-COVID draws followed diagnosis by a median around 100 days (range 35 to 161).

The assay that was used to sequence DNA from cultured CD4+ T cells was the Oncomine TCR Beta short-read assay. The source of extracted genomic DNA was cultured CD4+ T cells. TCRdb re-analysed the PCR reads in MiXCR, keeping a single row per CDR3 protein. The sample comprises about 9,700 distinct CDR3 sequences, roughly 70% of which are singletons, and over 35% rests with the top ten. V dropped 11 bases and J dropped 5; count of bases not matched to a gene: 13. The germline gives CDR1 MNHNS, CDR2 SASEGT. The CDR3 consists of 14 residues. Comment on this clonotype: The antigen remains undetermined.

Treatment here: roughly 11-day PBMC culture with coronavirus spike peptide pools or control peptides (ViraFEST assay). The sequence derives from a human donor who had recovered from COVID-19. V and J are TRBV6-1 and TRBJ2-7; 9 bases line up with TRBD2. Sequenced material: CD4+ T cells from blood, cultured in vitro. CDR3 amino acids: CAGSVAGANNEQYF. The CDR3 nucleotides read TGTGCCGGATCCGTAGCGGGAGCCAACAACGAGCAGTACTTC.